The clone carrying this TCR beta chain was observed once. This sample stems from a study of long-term antiretroviral therapy in people with HIV. Sequencing relied on immunoSEQ assay v3.0, run at survey level. TCRdb's copy holds only in-frame clones and misses some; the assay was immunoSEQ multiplex PCR. The sample yields approximately 35,000 clones, 94% seen once. The CDR3 has 18 residues. Trimming took 4 bases from V and 5 from J; bases not matched to a gene: 19. The germline V gene has CDR1 SGDLS and CDR2 YYNGEE. This sequence originates from a woman in her 50s with HIV. The source was unsorted PBMCs, collected 4.1 years after starting antiretroviral therapy. V gene TRBV9 combines with J gene TRBJ2-5; TRBD1 matches at 8 bases. CDR3 sequence: CASSSRDRLLTQGETQYF. The CDR3, as DNA: TGTGCCAGCAGCTCCCGGGACAGGCTCCTTACCCAGGGGGAGACCCAGTACTTC.